This TCR beta chain comes out of a study of T cell changes during pregnancy in multiple sclerosis. Sequencing used immunoSEQ multiplex PCR; TCRdb keeps in-frame clones, though not all of them. In the table there are about 67,000 clones, more than 85% of which are singletons. V dropped 0 bases and J dropped 4; count of bases not matched to a gene: 8. CDR3 length: 15 residues. CDR1 is GTSNPN and CDR2 is SVGIG in the germline V gene (reference sequence). The V gene is TRBV30, the J gene TRBJ2-7; 8 nucleotides line up with TRBD1. This material consisted of peripheral blood, taken in the second trimester of pregnancy. This TCR was recovered from a female donor with multiple sclerosis, enrolled in a pregnancy study. CDR3 protein: CAWSVWQGAFYEQYF. CDR3 bases: TGTGCCTGGAGTGTGTGGCAGGGGGCTTTTTACGAGCAGTACTTC.